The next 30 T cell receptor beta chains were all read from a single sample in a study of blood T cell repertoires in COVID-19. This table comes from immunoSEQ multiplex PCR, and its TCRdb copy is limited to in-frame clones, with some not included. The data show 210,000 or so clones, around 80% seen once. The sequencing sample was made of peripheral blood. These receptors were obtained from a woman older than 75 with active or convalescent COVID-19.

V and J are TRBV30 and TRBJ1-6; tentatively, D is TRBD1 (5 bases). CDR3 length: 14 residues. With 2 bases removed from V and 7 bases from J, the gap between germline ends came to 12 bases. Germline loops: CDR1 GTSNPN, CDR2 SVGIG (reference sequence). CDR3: CAWSYRTMNSPLHF. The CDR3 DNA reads TGTGCCTGGAGTTATCGGACAATGAATTCACCCCTCCACTTT.

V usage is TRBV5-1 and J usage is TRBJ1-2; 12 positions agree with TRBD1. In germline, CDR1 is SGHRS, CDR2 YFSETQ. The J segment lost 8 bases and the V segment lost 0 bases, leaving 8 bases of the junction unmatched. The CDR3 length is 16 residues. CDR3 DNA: TGCGCCAGCAGCTTGGATCCCGGGACAGGGGGCTCCGGCTACACCTTC. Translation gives CASSLDPGTGGSGYTF. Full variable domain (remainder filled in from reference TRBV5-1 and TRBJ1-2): KAGVTQTPRYLIKTRGQQVTLSCSPISGHRSVSWYQQTPGQGLQFLFEYFSETQRNKGNFPGRFSGRQFSNSRSEMNVSTLELGDSALYLCASSLDPGTGGSGYTFGSGTRLTVV.

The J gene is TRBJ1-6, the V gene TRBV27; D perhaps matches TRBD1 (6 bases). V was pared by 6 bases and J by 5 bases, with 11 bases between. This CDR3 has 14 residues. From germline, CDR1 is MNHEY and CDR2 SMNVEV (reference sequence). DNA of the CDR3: TGTGCCAGCAGGGACAGTTTAAATAATTCACCCCTCCACTTT. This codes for CASRDSLNNSPLHF.

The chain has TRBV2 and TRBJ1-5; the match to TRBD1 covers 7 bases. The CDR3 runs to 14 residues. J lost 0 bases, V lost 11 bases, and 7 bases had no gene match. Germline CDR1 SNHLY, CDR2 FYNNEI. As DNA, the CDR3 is TGTGCCGTACAGGGGCTTGATAGCAATCAGCCCCAGCATTTT. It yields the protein CAVQGLDSNQPQHF.

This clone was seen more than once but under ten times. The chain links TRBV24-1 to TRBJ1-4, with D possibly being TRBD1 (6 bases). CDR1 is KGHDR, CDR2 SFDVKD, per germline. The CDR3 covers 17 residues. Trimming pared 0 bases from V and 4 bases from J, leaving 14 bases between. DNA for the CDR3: TGTGCCACCAGTGATTTGACGTCGCTCAGGGGTAATGAAAAACTGTTTTTT. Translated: CATSDLTSLRGNEKLFF.

CDR3 DNA: TGCGCCAGCAGCGATAGCGGGGCAAACCGGATAGAGACCCAGTACTTC. Its protein is CASSDSGANRIETQYF. V and J are TRBV5-1 and TRBJ2-5; 8 positions agree with TRBD2. Germline CDR1 and CDR2: SGHRS and YFSETQ. This CDR3 contains 16 residues. Trimming took 4 bases from V and 4 from J; bases not matched to a gene: 12. The complete variable domain, with remaining parts taken from reference TRBV5-1 and TRBJ2-5, reads KAGVTQTPRYLIKTRGQQVTLSCSPISGHRSVSWYQQTPGQGLQFLFEYFSETQRNKGNFPGRFSGRQFSNSRSEMNVSTLELGDSALYLCASSDSGANRIETQYFGPGTRLLVL.

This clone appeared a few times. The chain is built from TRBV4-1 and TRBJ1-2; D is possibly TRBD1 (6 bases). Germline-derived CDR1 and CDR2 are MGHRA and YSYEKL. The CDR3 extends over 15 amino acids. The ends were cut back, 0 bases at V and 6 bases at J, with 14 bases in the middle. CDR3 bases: TGCGCCAGCAGCCAAGAACCGGGAAACAGGGATGGCTACACCTTC. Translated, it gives CASSQEPGNRDGYTF.

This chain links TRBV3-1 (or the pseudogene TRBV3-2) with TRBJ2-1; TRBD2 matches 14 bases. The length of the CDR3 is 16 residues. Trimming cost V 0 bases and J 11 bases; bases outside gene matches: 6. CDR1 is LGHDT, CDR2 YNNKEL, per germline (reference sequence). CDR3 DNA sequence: TGTGCCAGCAGCCAAGAACGATGGACTAGCGGGGGGAAGCAGTTCTTC. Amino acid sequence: CASSQERWTSGGKQFF.

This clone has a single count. For the CDR3, the DNA is TGTGCCAGCAGCGACCGGACAGGATTAAATGAAAAACTGTTTTTT. Its protein is CASSDRTGLNEKLFF. The chain links TRBV5-4 to TRBJ1-4; TRBD1 aligns across 7 bases. Trimming removed 4 bases from V and 5 bases from J; junction bases left unmatched: 8. CDR3 length equals 15 residues. Germline V gene data show CDR1 as SGHNT and CDR2 as YYREEE (reference sequence). The full variable domain, with the rest looked up from reference TRBV5-4 and TRBJ1-4, is ETGVTQSPTHLIKTRGQQVTLRCSSQSGHNTVSWYQQALGQGPQFIFQYYREEENGRGNFPPRFSGLQFPNYSSELNVNALELDDSALYLCASSDRTGLNEKLFFGSGTQLSVL.

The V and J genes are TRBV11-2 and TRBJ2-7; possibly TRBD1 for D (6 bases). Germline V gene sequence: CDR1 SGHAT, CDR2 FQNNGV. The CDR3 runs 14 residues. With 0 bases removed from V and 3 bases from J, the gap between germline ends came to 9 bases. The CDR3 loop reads CASSLDGQIYEQYF. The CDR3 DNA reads TGTGCCAGCAGCTTAGATGGACAGATCTACGAGCAGTACTTC.

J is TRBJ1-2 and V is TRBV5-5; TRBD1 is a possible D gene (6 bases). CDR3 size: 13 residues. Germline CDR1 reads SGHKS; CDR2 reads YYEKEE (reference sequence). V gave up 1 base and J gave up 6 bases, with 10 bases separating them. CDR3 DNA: TGTGCCAGCAGCTTGCAACAGGGTAATGGCTACACCTTC. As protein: CASSLQQGNGYTF.

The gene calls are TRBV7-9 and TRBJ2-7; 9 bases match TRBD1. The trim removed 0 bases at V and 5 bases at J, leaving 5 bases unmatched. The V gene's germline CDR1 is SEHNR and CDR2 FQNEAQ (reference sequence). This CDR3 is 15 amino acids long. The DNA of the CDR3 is TGTGCCAGCAGCTTAGCCGGGACAGGGTCCAACGAGCAGTACTTC. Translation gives CASSLAGTGSNEQYF.

The chain's CDR3 is CASSAGTSFYEQYF. The CDR3 DNA reads TGTGCCAGCAGTGCTGGGACTAGCTTCTACGAGCAGTACTTC. J is TRBJ2-7 and V is TRBV27, with 9 bases fitting TRBD2. V trimming: 5 bases; J trimming: 3 bases; junction bases outside the gene matches: 5. The germline gives CDR1 MNHEY, CDR2 SMNVEV (reference sequence). CDR3 length: 14 amino acids.

The CDR3 DNA reads as TGCGCCAGCAGTGGAAGCAGGGTCAGGGGGTTCTCCTACGAGCAGTACTTC. Its protein is CASSGSRVRGFSYEQYF. The J gene is TRBJ2-7, the V gene TRBV10-2; 7 bases match TRBD1. CDR1 is WSHSY, CDR2 SAAADI, per germline. V shed 4 bases, J shed 0 bases, and the junction held 12 bases outside the gene matches. CDR3 length equals 17 residues.

In DNA form, the CDR3 reads TGTGCCACCGACGACAGCCGCTACAATGAGCAGTTCTTC. Its protein is CATDDSRYNEQFF. The V and J genes are TRBV24-1 and TRBJ2-1, with D perhaps matching TRBD1 (5 bases). The V gene lost 9 bases and the J gene lost 3 bases, with 11 bases spanning the gap. The CDR3 is 13 residues long. Germline V lookup: CDR1 KGHDR, CDR2 SFDVKD.

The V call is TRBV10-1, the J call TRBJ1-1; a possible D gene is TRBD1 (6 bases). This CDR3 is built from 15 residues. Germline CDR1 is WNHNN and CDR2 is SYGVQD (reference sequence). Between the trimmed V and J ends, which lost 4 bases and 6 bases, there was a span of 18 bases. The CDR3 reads CASSGGRRIRSEAFF. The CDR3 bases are TGCGCCAGCAGTGGGGGGCGCAGAATTCGATCTGAAGCTTTCTTT.

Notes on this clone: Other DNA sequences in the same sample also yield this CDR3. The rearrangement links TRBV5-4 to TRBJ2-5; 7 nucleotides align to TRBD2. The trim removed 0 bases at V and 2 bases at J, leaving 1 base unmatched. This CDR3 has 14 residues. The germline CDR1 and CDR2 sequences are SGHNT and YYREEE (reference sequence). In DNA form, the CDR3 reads TGTGCCAGCAGCTTGGCGGGGGGTCAAGAGACCCAGTACTTC. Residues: CASSLAGGQETQYF.

Here the CDR3 DNA reads TGTGCCAGCAGCCGCCCCGGGACTAGCGGTTACAATGAGCAGTTCTTC. It is translated as CASSRPGTSGYNEQFF. V gene TRBV5-4 combines with J gene TRBJ2-1; 11 positions agree with TRBD2. There are 16 residues in the CDR3. V trimming: 4 bases; J trimming: 4 bases; junction bases outside the gene matches: 7. Germline-derived CDR1 and CDR2 are SGHNT and YYREEE (reference sequence).

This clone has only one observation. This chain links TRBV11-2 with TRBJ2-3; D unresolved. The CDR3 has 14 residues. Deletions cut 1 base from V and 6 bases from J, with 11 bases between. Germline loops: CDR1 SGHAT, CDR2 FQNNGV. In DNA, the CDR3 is TGTGCCAGCAGCTTAGTTTCGGGTGGGGATACGCAGTATTTT. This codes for CASSLVSGGDTQYF.

The CDR3 DNA sequence: TGCGCCAGCAGTCAATTTAACGGTCCAGGGGTGGAGGATACGCAGTATTTT. Translation gives CASSQFNGPGVEDTQYF. The V gene is TRBV23-1, the J gene TRBJ2-3, with a tentative D call TRBD1 (6 bases). TRBV23-1 is known as an ORF, though its function is uncertain. V lost 1 base, J lost 6 bases, and 20 bases lay in between. The CDR3 is 17 amino acids.

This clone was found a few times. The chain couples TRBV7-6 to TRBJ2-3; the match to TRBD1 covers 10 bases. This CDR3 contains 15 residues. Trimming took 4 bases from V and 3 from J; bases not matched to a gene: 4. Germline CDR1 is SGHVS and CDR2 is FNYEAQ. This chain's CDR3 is CASSYPDRGTDTQYF. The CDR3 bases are TGTGCCAGCAGCTATCCGGACAGGGGGACAGATACGCAGTATTTT.

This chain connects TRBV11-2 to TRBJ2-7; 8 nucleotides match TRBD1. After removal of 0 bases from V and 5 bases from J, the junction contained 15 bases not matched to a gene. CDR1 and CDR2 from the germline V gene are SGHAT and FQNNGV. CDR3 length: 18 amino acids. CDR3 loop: CASSLDPPAGGLIHEQYF. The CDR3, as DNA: TGTGCCAGCAGCTTAGATCCCCCGGCAGGGGGCCTTATCCACGAGCAGTACTTC.

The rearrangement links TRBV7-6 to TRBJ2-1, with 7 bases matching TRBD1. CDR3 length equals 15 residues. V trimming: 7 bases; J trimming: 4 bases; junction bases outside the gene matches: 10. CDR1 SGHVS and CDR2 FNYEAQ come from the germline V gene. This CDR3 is CASTTGDPLYNEQFF. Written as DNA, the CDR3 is TGTGCCAGCACCACAGGGGACCCCCTTTACAATGAGCAGTTCTTC.

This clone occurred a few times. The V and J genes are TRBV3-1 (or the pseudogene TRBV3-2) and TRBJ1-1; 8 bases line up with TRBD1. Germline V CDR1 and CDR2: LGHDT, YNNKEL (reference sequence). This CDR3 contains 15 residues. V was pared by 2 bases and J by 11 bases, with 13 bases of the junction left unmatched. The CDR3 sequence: CASSQIGQGGTGAFF. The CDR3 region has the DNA TGTGCCAGCAGCCAAATAGGACAGGGAGGCACAGGTGCTTTCTTT.

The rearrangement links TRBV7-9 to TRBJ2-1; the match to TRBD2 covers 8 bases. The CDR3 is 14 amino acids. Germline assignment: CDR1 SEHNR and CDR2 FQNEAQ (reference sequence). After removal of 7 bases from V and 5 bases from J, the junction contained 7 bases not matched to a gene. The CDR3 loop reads CASNRAGGNNEQFF. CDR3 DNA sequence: TGTGCCAGCAATCGGGCGGGGGGAAACAATGAGCAGTTCTTC.

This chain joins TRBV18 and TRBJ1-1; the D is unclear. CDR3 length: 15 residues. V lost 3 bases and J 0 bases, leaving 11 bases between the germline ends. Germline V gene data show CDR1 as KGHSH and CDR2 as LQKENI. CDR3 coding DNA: TGTGCCAGCTCACCTTACGCAGTTTTGAACACTGAAGCTTTCTTT. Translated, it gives CASSPYAVLNTEAFF.

The chain's CDR3 is CASSLRPGPGRTQYF. For the CDR3, the DNA is TGTGCCAGCAGCTTACGACCTGGGCCCGGAAGGACCCAGTACTTC. This chain links TRBV7-2 with TRBJ2-5; D remains ambiguous. Trimming cost V 2 bases and J 7 bases, with 17 bases left between them. The V gene's germline CDR1 is SGHTA and CDR2 FQGNSA. The CDR3 runs 15 residues.

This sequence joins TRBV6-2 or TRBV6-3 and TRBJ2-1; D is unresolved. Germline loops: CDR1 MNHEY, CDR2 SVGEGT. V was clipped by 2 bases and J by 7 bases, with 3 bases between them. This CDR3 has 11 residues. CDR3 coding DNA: TGTGCCAGCAGTTACATAAATGAGCAGTTCTTC. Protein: CASSYINEQFF.

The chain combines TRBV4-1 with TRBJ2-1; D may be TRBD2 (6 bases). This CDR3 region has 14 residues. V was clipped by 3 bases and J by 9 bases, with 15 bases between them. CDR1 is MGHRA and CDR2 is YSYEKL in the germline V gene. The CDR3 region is CASSHPSSVSEQFF. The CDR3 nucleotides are TGCGCCAGCAGCCATCCCTCTAGCGTCAGTGAGCAGTTCTTC.

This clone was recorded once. CDR3 nucleotide sequence: TGCGCCAGCAGCTTGGCGGGGGACAGCAACTATGGCTACACCTTC. This codes for CASSLAGDSNYGYTF. The chain uses TRBV5-1 and TRBJ1-2, with 7 nucleotides matching TRBD1. Germline CDR1 SGHRS, CDR2 YFSETQ. V trimming: 0 bases; J trimming: 2 bases; junction bases outside the gene matches: 4. The CDR3 extends over 15 amino acids.